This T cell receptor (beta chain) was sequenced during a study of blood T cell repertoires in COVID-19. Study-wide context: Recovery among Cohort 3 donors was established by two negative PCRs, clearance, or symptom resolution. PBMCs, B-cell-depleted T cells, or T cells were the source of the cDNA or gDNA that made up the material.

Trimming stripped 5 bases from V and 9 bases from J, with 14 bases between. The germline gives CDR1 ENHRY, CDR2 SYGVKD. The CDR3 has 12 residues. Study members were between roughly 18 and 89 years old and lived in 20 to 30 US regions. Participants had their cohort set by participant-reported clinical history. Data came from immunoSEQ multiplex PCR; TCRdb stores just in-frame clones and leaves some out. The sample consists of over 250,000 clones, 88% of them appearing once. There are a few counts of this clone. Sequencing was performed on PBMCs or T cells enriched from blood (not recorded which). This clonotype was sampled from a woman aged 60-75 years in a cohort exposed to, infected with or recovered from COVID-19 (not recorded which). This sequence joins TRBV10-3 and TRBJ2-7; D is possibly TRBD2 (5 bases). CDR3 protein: CAISPEAPRQYF. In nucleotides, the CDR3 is TGTGCCATCAGTCCGGAGGCCCCGCGGCAGTACTTC.